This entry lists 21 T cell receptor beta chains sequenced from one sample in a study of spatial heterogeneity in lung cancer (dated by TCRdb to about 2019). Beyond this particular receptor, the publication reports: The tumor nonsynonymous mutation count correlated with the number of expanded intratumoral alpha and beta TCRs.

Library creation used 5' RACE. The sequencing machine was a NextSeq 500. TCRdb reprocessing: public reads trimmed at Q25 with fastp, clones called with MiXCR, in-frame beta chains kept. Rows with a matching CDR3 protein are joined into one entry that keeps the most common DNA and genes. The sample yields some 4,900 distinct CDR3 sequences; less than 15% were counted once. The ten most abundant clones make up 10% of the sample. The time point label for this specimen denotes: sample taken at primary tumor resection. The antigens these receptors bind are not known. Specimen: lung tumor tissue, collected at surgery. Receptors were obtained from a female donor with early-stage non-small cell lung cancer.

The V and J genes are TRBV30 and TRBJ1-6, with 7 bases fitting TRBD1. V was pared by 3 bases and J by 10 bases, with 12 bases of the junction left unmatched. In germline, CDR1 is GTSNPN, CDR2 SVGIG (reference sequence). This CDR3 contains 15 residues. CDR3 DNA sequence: TGTGCCTGGAGGGGCTCAAGACAGGGCAGCTCACCCCTCCACTTT. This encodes CAWRGSRQGSSPLHF.

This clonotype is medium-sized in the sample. CDR3 region: CASSPGQSHEQYF. In DNA form, the CDR3 reads TGTGCCAGCAGCCCGGGACAGTCCCACGAGCAGTACTTC. The genes are TRBV7-9 and TRBJ2-7, with 7 bases matching TRBD1. Germline V CDR1 and CDR2: SEHNR, FQNEAQ (reference sequence). The V segment lost 5 bases and the J segment 5 bases; nucleotides outside the gene matches: 6. There are 13 residues in the CDR3. Looking up the rest from reference TRBV7-9 and TRBJ2-7 gives the full variable domain: DTGVSQNPRHKITKRGQNVTFRCDPISEHNRLYWYRQTLGQGPEFLTYFQNEAQLEKSRLLSDRFSAERPKGSFSTLEIQRTEQGDSAMYLCASSPGQSHEQYFGPGTRLTVT.

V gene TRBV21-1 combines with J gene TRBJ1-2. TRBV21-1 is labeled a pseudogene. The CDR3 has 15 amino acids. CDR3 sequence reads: CASSKGGSPRYGYTF. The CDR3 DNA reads TGTGCCAGCAGCAAAGGCGGGTCACCTAGATATGGCTACACCTTC.

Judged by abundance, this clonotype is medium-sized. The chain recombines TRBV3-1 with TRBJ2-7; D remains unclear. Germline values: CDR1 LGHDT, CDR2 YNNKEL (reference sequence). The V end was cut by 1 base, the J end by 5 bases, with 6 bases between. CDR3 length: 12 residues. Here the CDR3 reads CASSQGQNEQYF. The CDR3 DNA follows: TGTGCCAGCAGCCAAGGCCAAAACGAGCAGTACTTC.

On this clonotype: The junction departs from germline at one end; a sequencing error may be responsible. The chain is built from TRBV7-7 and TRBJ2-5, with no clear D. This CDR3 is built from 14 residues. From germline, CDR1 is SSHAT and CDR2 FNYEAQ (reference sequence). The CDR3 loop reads CASSLGLAQETQYF. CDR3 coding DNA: TGTGCTAGCAGCTTAGGTCTGGCCCAAGAGACCCAGTACTTC.

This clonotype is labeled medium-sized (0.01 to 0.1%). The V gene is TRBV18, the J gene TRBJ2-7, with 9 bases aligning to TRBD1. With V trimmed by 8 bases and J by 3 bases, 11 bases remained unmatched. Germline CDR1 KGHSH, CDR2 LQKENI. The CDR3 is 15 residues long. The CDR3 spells CASQKSPGQGYEQYF. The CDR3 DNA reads TGTGCCAGCCAAAAAAGCCCGGGACAGGGCTACGAGCAGTACTTC.

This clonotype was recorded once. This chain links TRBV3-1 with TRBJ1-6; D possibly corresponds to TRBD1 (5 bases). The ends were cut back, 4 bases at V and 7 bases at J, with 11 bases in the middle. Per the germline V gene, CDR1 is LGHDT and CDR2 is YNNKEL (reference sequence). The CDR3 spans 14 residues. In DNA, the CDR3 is TGTGCCAGCAGCCCGGGGACGGAGAATTCACCCCTCCACTTT. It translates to CASSPGTENSPLHF.

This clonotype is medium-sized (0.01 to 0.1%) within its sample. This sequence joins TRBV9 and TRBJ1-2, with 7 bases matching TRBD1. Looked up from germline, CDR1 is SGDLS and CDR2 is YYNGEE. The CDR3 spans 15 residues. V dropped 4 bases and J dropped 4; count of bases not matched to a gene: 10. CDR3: CASSSLTGSSYGYTF. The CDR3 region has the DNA TGTGCCAGCAGCTCCCTGACAGGGTCAAGCTATGGCTACACCTTC.

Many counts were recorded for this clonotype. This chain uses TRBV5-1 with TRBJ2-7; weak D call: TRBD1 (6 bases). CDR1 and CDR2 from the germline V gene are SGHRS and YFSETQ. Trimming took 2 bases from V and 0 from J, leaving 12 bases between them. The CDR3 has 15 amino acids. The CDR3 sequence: CASSLNRVSSYEQYF. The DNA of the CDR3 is TGCGCCAGCAGCTTAAACAGGGTCTCCTCCTACGAGCAGTACTTC. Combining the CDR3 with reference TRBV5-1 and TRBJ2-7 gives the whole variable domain KAGVTQTPRYLIKTRGQQVTLSCSPISGHRSVSWYQQTPGQGLQFLFEYFSETQRNKGNFPGRFSGRQFSNSRSEMNVSTLELGDSALYLCASSLNRVSSYEQYFGPGTRLTVT.

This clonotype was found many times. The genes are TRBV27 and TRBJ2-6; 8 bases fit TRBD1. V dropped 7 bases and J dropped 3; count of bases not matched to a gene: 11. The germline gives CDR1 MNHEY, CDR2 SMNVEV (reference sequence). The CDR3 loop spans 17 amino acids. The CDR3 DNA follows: TGTGCCAGCACCGCTCGGACAGGGAGATATGGGGCCAACGTCCTGACTTTC. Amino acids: CASTARTGRYGANVLTF. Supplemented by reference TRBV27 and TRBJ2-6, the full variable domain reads EAQVTQNPRYLITVTGKKLTVTCSQNMNHEYMSWYRQDPGLGLRQIYYSMNVEVTDKGDVPEGYKVSRKEKRNFPLILESPSPNQTSLYFCASTARTGRYGANVLTFGAGSRLTVL.

Here the CDR3 DNA reads TGCAGTGCTATAGCCAGGGAGGGCCCAGATACGCAGTATTTT. Translating gives CSAIAREGPDTQYF. The chain links TRBV20-1 to TRBJ2-3; 7 positions agree with TRBD2. V was pared by 4 bases and J by 4 bases, with 8 bases of the junction left unmatched. The CDR3 has 14 amino acids. Per the germline V gene, CDR1 is DFQATT and CDR2 is SNEGSKA (reference sequence).

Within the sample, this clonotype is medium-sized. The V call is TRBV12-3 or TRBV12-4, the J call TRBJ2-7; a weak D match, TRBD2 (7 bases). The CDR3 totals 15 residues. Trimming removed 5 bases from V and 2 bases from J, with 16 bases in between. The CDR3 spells CASSDNAGATYEQYF. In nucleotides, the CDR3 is TGTGCCAGCAGTGACAACGCGGGGGCGACCTACGAGCAGTACTTC.

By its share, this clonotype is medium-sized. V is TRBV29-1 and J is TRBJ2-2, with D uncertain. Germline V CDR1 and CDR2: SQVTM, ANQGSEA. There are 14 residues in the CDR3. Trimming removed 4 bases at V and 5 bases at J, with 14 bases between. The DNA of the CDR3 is TGCAGCGTTGGGATCAGTGGGATTACCGGGGAGCTGTTTTTT. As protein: CSVGISGITGELFF.

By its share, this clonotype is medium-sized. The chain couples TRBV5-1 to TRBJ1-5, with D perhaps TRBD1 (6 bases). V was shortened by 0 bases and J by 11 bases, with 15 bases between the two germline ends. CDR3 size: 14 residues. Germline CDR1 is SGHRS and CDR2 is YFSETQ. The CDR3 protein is CASSLEGDLRAQHF. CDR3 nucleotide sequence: TGCGCCAGCAGCTTGGAGGGGGACCTCCGGGCCCAGCATTTT.

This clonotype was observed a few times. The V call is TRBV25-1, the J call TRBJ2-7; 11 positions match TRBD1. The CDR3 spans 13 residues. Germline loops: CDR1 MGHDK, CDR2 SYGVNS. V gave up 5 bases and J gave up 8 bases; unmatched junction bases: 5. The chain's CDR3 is CASSSDRGPKQYF. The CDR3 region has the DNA TGTGCCAGCAGTTCGGACAGGGGGCCCAAGCAGTACTTC.

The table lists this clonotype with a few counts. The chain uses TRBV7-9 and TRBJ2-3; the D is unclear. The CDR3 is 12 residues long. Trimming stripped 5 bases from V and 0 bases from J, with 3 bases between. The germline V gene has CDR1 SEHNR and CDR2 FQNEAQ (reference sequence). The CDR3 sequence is CASSLSTDTQYF. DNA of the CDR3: TGTGCCAGCAGCCTGAGCACAGATACGCAGTATTTT.

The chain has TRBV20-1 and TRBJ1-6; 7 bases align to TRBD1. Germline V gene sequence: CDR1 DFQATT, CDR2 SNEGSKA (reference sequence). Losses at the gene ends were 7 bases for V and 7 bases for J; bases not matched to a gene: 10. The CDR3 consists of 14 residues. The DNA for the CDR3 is TGCAGTGTCCCGGGACAGCTGGGAAATTCACCCCTCCACTTT. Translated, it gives CSVPGQLGNSPLHF.

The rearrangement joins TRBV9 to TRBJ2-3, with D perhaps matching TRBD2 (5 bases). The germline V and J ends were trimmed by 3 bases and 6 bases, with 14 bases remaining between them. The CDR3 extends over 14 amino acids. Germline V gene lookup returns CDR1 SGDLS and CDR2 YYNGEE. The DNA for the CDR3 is TGTGCCAGCAGCGCCAGAGTAGGCGGGGATACGCAGTATTTT. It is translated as CASSARVGGDTQYF.

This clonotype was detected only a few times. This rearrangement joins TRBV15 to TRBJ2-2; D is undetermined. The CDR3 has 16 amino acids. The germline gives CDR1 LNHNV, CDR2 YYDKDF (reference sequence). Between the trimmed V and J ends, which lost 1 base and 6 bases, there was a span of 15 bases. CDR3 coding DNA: TGTGCCACCAGCAGAGTTGGTGGTCCTACTCCCGGGGAGCTGTTTTTT. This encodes CATSRVGGPTPGELFF. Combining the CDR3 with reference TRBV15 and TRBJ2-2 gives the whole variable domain DAMVIQNPRYQVTQFGKPVTLSCSQTLNHNVMYWYQQKSSQAPKLLFHYYDKDFNNEADTPDNFQSRRPNTSFCFLDIRSPGLGDTAMYLCATSRVGGPTPGELFFGEGSRLTVL.

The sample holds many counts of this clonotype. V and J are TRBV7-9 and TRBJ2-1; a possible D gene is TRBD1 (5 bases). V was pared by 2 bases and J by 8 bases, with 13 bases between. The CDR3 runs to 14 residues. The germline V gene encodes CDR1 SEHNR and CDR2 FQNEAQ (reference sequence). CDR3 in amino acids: CASSLRTWGDEQFF. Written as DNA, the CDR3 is TGTGCCAGCAGCTTAAGAACCTGGGGCGATGAGCAGTTCTTC.

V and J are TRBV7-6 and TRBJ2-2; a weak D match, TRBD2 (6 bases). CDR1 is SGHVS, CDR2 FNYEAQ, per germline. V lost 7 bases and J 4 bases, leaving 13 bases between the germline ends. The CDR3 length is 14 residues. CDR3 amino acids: CASTPVGGTGELFF. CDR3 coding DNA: TGTGCCAGCACCCCGGTGGGGGGCACCGGGGAGCTGTTTTTT.